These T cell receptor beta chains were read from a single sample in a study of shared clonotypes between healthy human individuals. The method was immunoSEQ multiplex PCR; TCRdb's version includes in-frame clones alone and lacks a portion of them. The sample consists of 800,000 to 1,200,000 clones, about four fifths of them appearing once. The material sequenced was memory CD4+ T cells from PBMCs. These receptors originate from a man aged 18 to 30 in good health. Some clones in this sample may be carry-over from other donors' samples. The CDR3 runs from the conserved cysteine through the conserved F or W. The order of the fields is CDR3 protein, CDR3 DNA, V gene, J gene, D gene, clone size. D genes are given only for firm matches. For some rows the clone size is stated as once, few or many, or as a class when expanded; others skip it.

CDR3: CASSFPLTGGVNEQFF
DNA: TGTGCCAGCAGCTTCCCTTTGACAGGGGGGGTTAATGAGCAGTTCTTC
V: TRBV7-8
J: TRBJ2-1
D: TRBD1
size: NA

CDR3: CASTIGGRGAYNEQFF
DNA: TGTGCCAGCACCATCGGGGGAAGGGGGGCCTACAATGAGCAGTTCTTC
V: TRBV28
J: TRBJ2-1
D: NA
size: once

CDR3: CASSELVGTEAFF
DNA: TGTGCCAGCAGTGAACTGGTGGGGACTGAAGCTTTCTTT
V: TRBV25-1
J: TRBJ1-1
D: NA
size: few

CDR3: CASSPREF
DNA: TGTGCCAGCAGTCCTAGGGAGTTC
V: TRBV7-9
J: TRBJ1-2
D: NA
size: few

CDR3: CASSLVAASTDTQYF
DNA: TGTGCCAGCAGCTTAGTGGCGGCGAGCACAGATACGCAGTATTTT
V: TRBV7-2
J: TRBJ2-3
D: NA
size: few

CDR3: CASGSGVNTQYF
DNA: TGTGCCAGCGGGTCCGGGGTAAATACGCAGTATTTT
V: TRBV28
J: TRBJ2-3
D: NA
size: NA

CDR3: CASSKNREELFF
DNA: TGTGCCAGCAGCAAGAACAGGGAGGAGCTGTTTTTT
V: TRBV6-6
J: TRBJ2-2
D: NA
size: NA

CDR3: CASQRVHEQYF
DNA: TGTGCCAGTCAAAGGGTCCACGAGCAGTACTTC
V: TRBV28
J: TRBJ2-7
D: NA
size: NA

CDR3: CASSFLAGARTNEQYF
DNA: TGCGCCAGCAGCTTCCTAGCGGGAGCGCGGACTAACGAGCAGTACTTC
V: TRBV5-1
J: TRBJ2-7
D: TRBD2
size: NA

CDR3: CASSTQGDTEAFF
DNA: TGTGCCAGCAGCACTCAGGGGGACACTGAAGCTTTCTTT
V: TRBV7-9
J: TRBJ1-1
D: TRBD1
size: NA

CDR3: CASSSVGVGNTEAFF
DNA: TGTGCCAGCAGCTCCGTGGGAGTGGGGAACACTGAAGCTTTCTTT
V: TRBV28
J: TRBJ1-1
D: NA
size: NA

CDR3: CASSQTQHRQETQYF
DNA: TGCGCCAGCAGCCAAACTCAGCACAGGCAAGAGACCCAGTACTTC
V: TRBV4-1
J: TRBJ2-5
D: NA
size: few

CDR3: CASSLGTIQYF
DNA: TGTGCCAGCAGCTTGGGTACCATTCAGTACTTC
V: TRBV5-4
J: TRBJ2-4
D: NA
size: NA

CDR3: CASSPGQTSGNTIYF
DNA: TGCGCCAGCAGCCCCGGACAGACTTCTGGAAACACCATATATTTT
V: TRBV5-1
J: TRBJ1-3
D: NA
size: NA

CDR3: CASSTPGNEQFF
DNA: TGTGCCAGCTCAACCCCAGGCAATGAGCAGTTCTTC
V: TRBV18
J: TRBJ2-1
D: NA
size: NA

CDR3: CASSPMAGAVHEQYF
DNA: TGTGCCAGCAGCCCTATGGCGGGAGCGGTCCACGAGCAGTACTTC
V: TRBV11-2
J: TRBJ2-7
D: TRBD2
size: once